The clone carrying this T cell receptor (beta chain) appeared many times. The record originates from a study of T cells in Graves' hyperthyroidism and ophthalmopathy. Researchers amplified the TCR beta CDR3 regions from RNA transcripts. Primed by the HTBI set, a first-round RT-PCR was run on the TCR CDR3. A single record per CDR3 protein comes from TCRdb applying MiXCR to the multiplex PCR reads. Among some 210,000 distinct CDR3 sequences listed, under 20% were seen once. The CDR3 runs 15 residues. Trimming cost V 6 bases and J 2 bases; bases outside gene matches: 4. Sequencing was done on a sample of blood. The rearrangement links TRBV12-3 or TRBV12-4 to TRBJ2-2; the match to TRBD2 covers 9 bases. The origin of this receptor is a man in his forties or fifties with Graves' hyperthyroidism. This CDR3 reads CASRAGTSNTGELFF. CDR3 bases: TGTGCCAGCAGGGCCGGGACTAGCAACACCGGGGAGCTGTTTTTT.